The 20 T cell receptor beta chains listed next were all sequenced from one sample in a study of T cells in Graves' hyperthyroidism and ophthalmopathy. The source material, RNA transcripts, was used to amplify TCR beta CDR3 regions. The study used the HTBI primer set for a first-round RT-PCR of the TCR CDR3. MiXCR was run by TCRdb on the multiplex PCR reads, yielding one entry per CDR3 protein. The data hold about 640,000 distinct CDR3 sequences, with less than 25% observed a single time. Material: blood. These receptors all stem from a man aged 25-45 years with Graves' ophthalmopathy.

This chain joins TRBV27 and TRBJ2-1; TRBD2 matches 10 bases. The CDR3 covers 15 residues. V dropped 7 bases and J dropped 9; count of bases not matched to a gene: 12. Looked up from germline, CDR1 is MNHEY and CDR2 is SMNVEV (reference sequence). Here the CDR3 reads CASKLLAGPSTEQFF. DNA of the CDR3: TGTGCCAGCAAGTTACTAGCGGGGCCCTCTACTGAGCAGTTCTTC.

This clonotype was observed many times. The chain has TRBV2 and TRBJ2-2; D not resolved. CDR1 and CDR2 from the germline V gene are SNHLY and FYNNEI. The CDR3 covers 15 residues. V lost 6 bases, J lost 0 bases, and 11 bases lay in between. DNA of the CDR3: TGTGCCAGCAGGTCCGGGCCAACGAACACCGGGGAGCTGTTTTTT. Protein sequence: CASRSGPTNTGELFF.

This clonotype was observed many times. J is TRBJ2-1 and V is TRBV5-1, with a weak D call TRBD2 (6 bases). Trimming removed 0 bases from V and 8 bases from J, with 12 bases in between. Per the germline V gene, CDR1 is SGHRS and CDR2 is YFSETQ. The CDR3 is 14 residues long. CDR3 sequence (DNA): TGCGCCAGCAGCTTGGGGGAAAGCGGGCATGAGCAGTTCTTC. This encodes CASSLGESGHEQFF.

The rearrangement links TRBV13 to TRBJ2-2, with D possibly being TRBD2 (5 bases). V was cut by 3 bases and J by 3 bases, with 14 bases left in between. The germline CDR1 and CDR2 sequences are PRHDT and FYEKMQ (reference sequence). This CDR3 has 16 residues. In DNA form, the CDR3 reads TGTGCCAGCAGCTTTGGCGCAACGAGGGACACCGGGGAGCTGTTTTTT. Encoded protein: CASSFGATRDTGELFF.

This clonotype was observed a few times. The rearrangement links TRBV20-1 to TRBJ2-7; no clear D. This CDR3 region has 12 residues. Germline lookup yields CDR1 DFQATT and CDR2 SNEGSKA (reference sequence). Trimming pared 3 bases from V and 0 bases from J, leaving 6 bases between. CDR3 protein: CSASVGSYEQYF. The CDR3 DNA sequence: TGCAGTGCTAGTGTTGGCTCCTACGAGCAGTACTTC.

The genes are TRBV18 and TRBJ2-7; 7 nucleotides align to TRBD2. This CDR3 region has 14 residues. The V gene end was trimmed by 2 bases and the J gene end by 7 bases; junction bases not matched to a gene: 8. Per germline, CDR1 KGHSH and CDR2 LQKENI. CDR3 amino acids: CASSPGSGTREQYF. Written as DNA, the CDR3 is TGTGCCAGCTCACCAGGGAGCGGGACGAGGGAGCAGTACTTC.

This chain uses TRBV20-1 with TRBJ2-1; weak D call: TRBD2 (5 bases). V was clipped by 6 bases and J by 4 bases, with 22 bases between them. This CDR3 is built from 16 residues. CDR1 DFQATT and CDR2 SNEGSKA come from the germline V gene (reference sequence). The CDR3 here is CSARDSRADWYNEQFF. DNA of the CDR3: TGCAGTGCGAGGGATTCCCGGGCGGACTGGTACAATGAGCAGTTCTTC.

This chain connects TRBV9 to TRBJ1-2; D is perhaps TRBD1 (6 bases). CDR1 and CDR2 from the germline V gene are SGDLS and YYNGEE. The CDR3 has 15 residues. Trimming shortened V by 4 bases and J by 0 bases, and 13 bases separated the two germline ends. Here the CDR3 reads CASSPTGAANYGYTF. Written as DNA, the CDR3 is TGTGCCAGCAGCCCGACAGGAGCCGCTAACTATGGCTACACCTTC.

This clonotype was found many times. CDR3 sequence reads: CASSLGGTGTQYF. The CDR3 DNA sequence: TGTGCCAGCAGCTTAGGGGGCACAGGTACCCAGTACTTC. The rearrangement links TRBV7-9 to TRBJ2-5, with TRBD1 as a possible D gene (5 bases). This CDR3 is built from 13 residues. The V end was cut by 1 base, the J end by 8 bases, with 11 bases between. The V gene's germline CDR1 is SEHNR and CDR2 FQNEAQ (reference sequence).

In this sample, this clonotype turned up a few times. The rearrangement joins TRBV6-2 or TRBV6-3 to TRBJ2-1, with 9 bases fitting TRBD2. The junction had 6 bases not matched to a gene; V was cut back by 4 bases and J by 5 bases. Germline V gene data show CDR1 as MNHEY and CDR2 as SVGEGT. This CDR3 is built from 15 residues. The CDR3 sequence: CASSSLLAGHNEQFF. CDR3 DNA sequence: TGTGCCAGCAGTTCTCTACTAGCGGGTCACAATGAGCAGTTCTTC.

This clonotype was seen only a few times. The chain carries TRBV6-2 or TRBV6-3 and TRBJ1-2; 7 nucleotides agree with TRBD1. The V segment lost 6 bases and the J segment 5 bases; nucleotides outside the gene matches: 6. This CDR3 region has 13 residues. Germline V gene lookup returns CDR1 MNHEY and CDR2 SVGEGT. The CDR3 reads CASRALGQYGYTF. The CDR3 DNA is TGTGCCAGCAGAGCACTGGGACAGTATGGCTACACCTTC.

There are many counts of this clonotype. The V gene is TRBV4-1, the J gene TRBJ1-1; D remains ambiguous. Germline V gives CDR1 MGHRA, CDR2 YSYEKL. This CDR3 spans 11 amino acids. V gave up 1 base and J gave up 10 bases, with 7 bases separating them. CDR3 sequence (DNA): TGCGCCAGCAGCCAAGGGTTAGGAGCTTTCTTT. Amino acid sequence: CASSQGLGAFF.

The genes are TRBV20-1 and TRBJ2-7; 9 bases agree with TRBD1. The ends lost 2 bases at V and 3 bases at J; junction bases unmatched: 5. Germline V gene lookup returns CDR1 DFQATT and CDR2 SNEGSKA (reference sequence). This CDR3 is 14 amino acids long. In nucleotides, the CDR3 is TGCAGTGCTAGATCCGGGACAGGGAACTACGAGCAGTACTTC. This translates into CSARSGTGNYEQYF.

This clonotype has more than one count but fewer than ten. The chain links TRBV9 to TRBJ2-3; 10 nucleotides align to TRBD2. This CDR3 has 16 amino acids. Trimming cost V 4 bases and J 2 bases; bases outside gene matches: 7. CDR1 is SGDLS and CDR2 is YYNGEE in the germline V gene. The chain's CDR3 is CASSSRAGGPTDTQYF. The CDR3 DNA follows: TGTGCCAGCAGCTCCCGAGCGGGAGGGCCCACAGATACGCAGTATTTT. Full variable domain (missing parts from reference TRBV9 and TRBJ2-3): DSGVTQTPKHLITATGQRVTLRCSPRSGDLSVYWYQQSLDQGLQFLIQYYNGEERAKGNILERFSAQQFPDLHSELNLSSLELGDSALYFCASSSRAGGPTDTQYFGPGTRLTVL.

With regard to this clonotype: A much bigger clone sits one base away, suggesting this may be a read error. The chain links TRBV11-2 to TRBJ2-1, with TRBD2 matching 8 bases. The J call is in doubt because the DNA end fits TRBJ2-7 better. The CDR3 spans 16 residues. Germline V gives CDR1 SGHAT, CDR2 FQNNGV. The chain's CDR3 is CASSLVIGGDYNEQYF. The DNA of the CDR3 is TGTGCCAGCAGCTTAGTCATCGGGGGGGATTACAATGAGCAGTACTTC.

This clonotype was seen a few times. The genes are TRBV6-6 and TRBJ2-6; no definite D call. V was shortened by 0 bases and J by 2 bases, with 8 bases between the two germline ends. Per germline, CDR1 MNHNY and CDR2 SVGAGI (reference sequence). CDR3 size: 16 residues. CDR3 coding DNA: TGTGCCAGCAGTTACTCCGGGCGGACTGGGGCCAACGTCCTGACTTTC. It is translated as CASSYSGRTGANVLTF.

J is TRBJ2-3 and V is TRBV28; the match to TRBD1 covers 7 bases. This CDR3 is 13 amino acids long. Germline loops: CDR1 MDHEN, CDR2 SYDVKM. V lost 7 bases and J lost 5; bases outside the gene matches: 6. For the CDR3, the DNA is TGTGCCAGCATAACCAGGGGGTTAGATACGCAGTATTTT. Amino acid sequence: CASITRGLDTQYF. The full variable domain, in which reference TRBV28 and TRBJ2-3 provide the parts outside the CDR3, is DVKVTQSSRYLVKRTGEKVFLECVQDMDHENMFWYRQDPGLGLRLIYFSYDVKMKEKGDIPEGYSVSREKKERFSLILESASTNQTSMYLCASITRGLDTQYFGPGTRLTVL.

This clonotype was detected ten times or more. The V call is TRBV28, the J call TRBJ2-7; 12 positions match TRBD1. The germline CDR1 and CDR2 sequences are MDHEN and SYDVKM. Trimming took 5 bases from V and 4 from J; bases not matched to a gene: 9. The CDR3 is 16 residues long. CDR3 sequence: CASSIAGTGGAYEQYF. The CDR3 DNA reads as TGTGCCAGCAGTATAGCCGGGACAGGGGGCGCGTACGAGCAGTACTTC.

This clonotype has a handful of counts. V usage is TRBV5-5 and J usage is TRBJ2-7; 10 nucleotides align to TRBD1. The CDR3 is made up of 16 amino acids. Trimming took 2 bases from V and 2 from J; bases not matched to a gene: 7. Germline-derived CDR1 and CDR2 are SGHKS and YYEKEE (reference sequence). The DNA for the CDR3 is TGTGCCAGCAGCTTTCCCGGACAGGGGGTTGCCTACGAGCAGTACTTC. This codes for CASSFPGQGVAYEQYF.

This clonotype was seen a handful of times. CDR3 protein: CASSQDFGIGGTNEKLFF. In DNA form, the CDR3 reads TGTGCCAGCAGCCAAGATTTTGGAATTGGAGGAACTAATGAAAAACTGTTTTTT. The V gene is TRBV3-1, the J gene TRBJ1-4, with D unresolved. The CDR3 covers 18 residues. Germline assignment: CDR1 LGHDT and CDR2 YNNKEL (reference sequence). V was shortened by 0 bases and J by 1 base, with 15 bases between the two germline ends.